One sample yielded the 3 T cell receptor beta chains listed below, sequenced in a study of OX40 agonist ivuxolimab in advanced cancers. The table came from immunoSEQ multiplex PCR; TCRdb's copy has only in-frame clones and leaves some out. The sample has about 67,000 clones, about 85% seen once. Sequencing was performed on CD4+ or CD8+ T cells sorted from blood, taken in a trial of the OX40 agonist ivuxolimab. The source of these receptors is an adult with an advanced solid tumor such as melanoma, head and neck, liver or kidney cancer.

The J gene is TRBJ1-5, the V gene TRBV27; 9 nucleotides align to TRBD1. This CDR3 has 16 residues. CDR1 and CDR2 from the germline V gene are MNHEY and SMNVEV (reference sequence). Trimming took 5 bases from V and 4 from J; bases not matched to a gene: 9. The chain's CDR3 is CASSPLNRGRNQPQHF. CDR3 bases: TGTGCCAGCAGTCCCCTAAACAGGGGGCGAAATCAGCCCCAGCATTTT.

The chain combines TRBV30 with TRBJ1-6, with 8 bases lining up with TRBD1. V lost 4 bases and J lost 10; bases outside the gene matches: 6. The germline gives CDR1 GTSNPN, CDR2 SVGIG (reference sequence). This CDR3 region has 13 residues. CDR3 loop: CAWTGQGASPLHF. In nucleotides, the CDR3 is TGTGCCTGGACCGGACAGGGAGCGTCACCCCTCCACTTT.

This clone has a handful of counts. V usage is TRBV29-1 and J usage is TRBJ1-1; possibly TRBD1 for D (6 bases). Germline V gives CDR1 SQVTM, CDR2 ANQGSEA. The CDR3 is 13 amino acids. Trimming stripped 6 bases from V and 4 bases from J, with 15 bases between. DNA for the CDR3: TGCAGCGTCGAATGGACAGCAGGCACTGAAGCTTTCTTT. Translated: CSVEWTAGTEAFF.